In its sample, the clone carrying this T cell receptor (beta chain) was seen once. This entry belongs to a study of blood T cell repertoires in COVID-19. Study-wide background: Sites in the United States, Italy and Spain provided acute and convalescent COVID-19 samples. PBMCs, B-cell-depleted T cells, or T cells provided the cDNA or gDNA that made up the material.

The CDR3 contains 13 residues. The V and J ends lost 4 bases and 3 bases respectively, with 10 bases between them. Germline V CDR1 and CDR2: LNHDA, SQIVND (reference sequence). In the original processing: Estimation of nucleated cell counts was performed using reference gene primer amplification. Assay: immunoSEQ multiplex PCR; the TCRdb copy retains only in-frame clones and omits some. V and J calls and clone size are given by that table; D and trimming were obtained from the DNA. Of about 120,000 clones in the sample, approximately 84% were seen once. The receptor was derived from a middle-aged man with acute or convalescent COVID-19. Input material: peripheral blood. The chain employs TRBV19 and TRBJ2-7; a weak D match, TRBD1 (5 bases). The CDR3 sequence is CASSTGDSYEQYF. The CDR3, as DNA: TGTGCCAGTAGTACTGGCGACAGCTACGAGCAGTACTTC.